One sample yielded the 24 T cell receptor beta chains listed below, sequenced in a study of shared clonotypes between healthy human individuals (dated by TCRdb to the early 2020s). The library was made by the immunoSEQ multiplex PCR assay. TCRdb holds this immuneACCESS table with in-frame rearrangements only. Some clones are missing; in checked studies, unresolved V genes explain under half, and the rest has no known cause. The sample table shows 2 million to 2.5 million clones, and approximately 96% are seen once. More than 0.1% of the sample rests with the top ten. The sample consisted of naive CD4+ T cells sorted from blood. The sample's cell subset or site label is to be understood as: CD45RA+ positively selected. These receptors were taken from a man younger than 35 in good health.

The V call is TRBV5-1, the J call TRBJ1-2; D gene ambiguous. The CDR3 is 14 residues long. Per germline, CDR1 SGHRS and CDR2 YFSETQ. Trimming pared 4 bases from V and 6 bases from J, leaving 16 bases between. The CDR3 DNA follows: TGCGCCAGCAGCCCTGAGGGCTCACCCAATGGCTACACCTTC. It translates to CASSPEGSPNGYTF. Together with reference TRBV5-1 and TRBJ1-2, the CDR3 gives the full variable domain: KAGVTQTPRYLIKTRGQQVTLSCSPISGHRSVSWYQQTPGQGLQFLFEYFSETQRNKGNFPGRFSGRQFSNSRSEMNVSTLELGDSALYLCASSPEGSPNGYTFGSGTRLTVV.

The genes are TRBV9 and TRBJ2-3; D is ambiguous. V was shortened by 0 bases and J by 2 bases, with 13 bases between the two germline ends. Germline assignment: CDR1 SGDLS and CDR2 YYNGEE. This CDR3 comprises 16 residues. CDR3 bases: TGTGCCAGCAGCGTAGGGCTAGGTCCCGCCACAGATACGCAGTATTTT. Encoded protein: CASSVGLGPATDTQYF. Together with reference TRBV9 and TRBJ2-3, the CDR3 gives the full variable domain: DSGVTQTPKHLITATGQRVTLRCSPRSGDLSVYWYQQSLDQGLQFLIQYYNGEERAKGNILERFSAQQFPDLHSELNLSSLELGDSALYFCASSVGLGPATDTQYFGPGTRLTVL.

Notes on this clone: No DNA is shown, since the ends of the CDR3 on it are uncertain; the CDR3 is the one TCRdb lists. V usage is TRBV12-1 and J usage is TRBJ2-7; the table's D call, TRBD2, was not checked against the DNA. TRBV12-1 is a known pseudogene. The CDR3 comprises 15 residues, both ends counted. CDR3 protein: CASSWGLGSSYEQYF.

In this sample, this clone turned up a few times. The genes are TRBV7-9 and TRBJ1-2; 8 bases align to TRBD1. Germline V CDR1 and CDR2: SEHNR, FQNEAQ (reference sequence). J was trimmed by 4 bases and V by 5 bases; bases with no gene match: 9. The CDR3 sequence is 15 residues long. Here the CDR3 reads CASSPVDRAVYGYTF. The CDR3 DNA sequence: TGTGCCAGCAGCCCCGTGGACAGGGCTGTCTATGGCTACACCTTC.

This chain connects TRBV21-1 to TRBJ1-6; TRBD1 is the table's D call, not checked against the DNA. TRBV21-1 is designated a pseudogene. The length of the CDR3 is 18 residues. CDR3 DNA sequence: TGTGCCAGCAGCAAAGGTGGGGGCCCGAGCTCCTATAATTCACCCCTCCACTTT. Encoded protein: CASSKGGGPSSYNSPLHF.

To note about this clone: Other DNA sequences in the same sample also yield this CDR3. J is TRBJ1-1 and V is TRBV5-1; D not resolved. Germline V gene data show CDR1 as SGHRS and CDR2 as YFSETQ. V lost 2 bases to trimming and J lost 1 base, with 6 bases between them. The length of the CDR3 is 13 residues. The CDR3 protein is CASSFGGNTEAFF. CDR3 coding DNA: TGCGCCAGCAGCTTTGGAGGGAACACTGAAGCTTTCTTT.

The chain employs TRBV7-2 and TRBJ1-5, with D perhaps matching TRBD1 (5 bases). The CDR3 length is 15 residues. Trimming stripped 1 base from V and 7 bases from J, with 14 bases between. Germline CDR1 reads SGHTA; CDR2 reads FQGNSA. CDR3 sequence: CASSLGGPWGQPQHF. CDR3 DNA sequence: TGTGCCAGCAGCTTAGGAGGGCCTTGGGGGCAGCCCCAGCATTTT. The full variable domain, completed using reference TRBV7-2 and TRBJ1-5, is GAGVSQSPSNKVTEKGKDVELRCDPISGHTALYWYRQSLGQGLEFLIYFQGNSAPDKSGLPSDRFSAERTGGSVSTLTIQRTQQEDSAVYLCASSLGGPWGQPQHFGDGTRLSIL.

The chain uses TRBV27 and TRBJ2-1; the D gene is possibly TRBD1 (7 bases). With 3 bases removed from V and 8 bases from J, the gap between germline ends came to 11 bases. Looked up from germline, CDR1 is MNHEY and CDR2 is SMNVEV (reference sequence). This CDR3 comprises 13 residues. CDR3 sequence: CASSFRGRYEQFF. CDR3 DNA sequence: TGTGCCAGCAGTTTCAGGGGGAGGTATGAGCAGTTCTTC.

The chain uses TRBV12-2 and TRBJ2-7; TRBD2, the table's D call, lacks a check against the DNA. TRBV12-2 is listed as a pseudogene. The CDR3 is 17 amino acids. The CDR3 sequence: CASRFSNPGLETDEQYF. In nucleotides, the CDR3 is TGTGCAAGTCGCTTTTCAAATCCGGGACTAGAAACCGACGAGCAGTACTTC.

The chain employs TRBV5-1 and TRBJ2-4; D not resolved. Germline CDR1 and CDR2: SGHRS and YFSETQ. V lost 0 bases to trimming and J lost 0 bases, with 10 bases between them. The CDR3 spans 16 residues. The chain's CDR3 is CASSLAWGIAKNIQYF. The CDR3 region has the DNA TGCGCCAGCAGCTTGGCCTGGGGTATAGCCAAAAACATTCAGTACTTC.

The count of this clone is one. The V gene is TRBV30, the J gene TRBJ2-5; the match to TRBD2 covers 7 bases. The J segment lost 4 bases and the V segment lost 3 bases, leaving 14 bases of the junction unmatched. The length of the CDR3 is 16 residues. Germline-derived CDR1 and CDR2 are GTSNPN and SVGIG (reference sequence). CDR3 in amino acids: CAWRAHGTTFGETQYF. Written as DNA, the CDR3 is TGTGCCTGGAGAGCCCATGGGACTACTTTTGGAGAGACCCAGTACTTC.

This clone was recorded once. The V gene is TRBV7-9, the J gene TRBJ2-7; TRBD2 is a possible D gene (5 bases). In germline, CDR1 is SEHNR, CDR2 FQNEAQ (reference sequence). The CDR3 contains 14 residues. Trimming took 2 bases from V and 3 from J, leaving 11 bases between them. CDR3 residues: CASSLTGVNYEQYF. The CDR3 DNA reads as TGTGCCAGCAGCTTAACCGGGGTAAACTACGAGCAGTACTTC.

The gene calls are TRBV4-3 and TRBJ1-4, with D possibly being TRBD1 (6 bases). Trimming took off 0 bases at V and 7 bases at J, with 12 bases between the two ends. CDR1 is LGHNA, CDR2 YSLEER, per germline. The CDR3 has 15 residues. CDR3 DNA: TGCGCCAGCAGCCAAGAGAAACAGGGAAGTGAAAAACTGTTTTTT. Translating it yields CASSQEKQGSEKLFF.

The chain carries TRBV5-1 and TRBJ2-2, with D maybe TRBD2 (6 bases). Trimming pared 0 bases from V and 7 bases from J, leaving 10 bases between. This CDR3 region has 14 residues. CDR1 SGHRS and CDR2 YFSETQ come from the germline V gene. For the CDR3, the DNA is TGCGCCAGCAGCTTGGATGCGGGGTACGGGGAGCTGTTTTTT. Translating it yields CASSLDAGYGELFF.

The V and J genes are TRBV6-1 and TRBJ1-1; a possible D gene is TRBD1 (6 bases). This CDR3 is 13 amino acids long. The germline CDR1 and CDR2 sequences are MNHNS and SASEGT. V was shortened by 7 bases and J by 3 bases, with 12 bases between the two germline ends. The CDR3 loop reads CASTRTVHTEAFF. For the CDR3, the DNA is TGTGCCAGCACCCGGACAGTACACACTGAAGCTTTCTTT.

The chain uses TRBV9 and TRBJ2-2; D is possibly TRBD2 (6 bases). Trimming stripped 4 bases from V and 4 bases from J, with 11 bases between. Germline V gene sequence: CDR1 SGDLS, CDR2 YYNGEE. CDR3 size: 14 residues. The CDR3 DNA sequence: TGTGCCAGCAGCCACTCTAGCGCCACCGGGGAGCTGTTTTTT. As protein: CASSHSSATGELFF.

The chain joins TRBV7-8 to TRBJ1-5, with 7 bases aligning to TRBD1. This CDR3 is built from 14 residues. The trim removed 5 bases at V and 7 bases at J, leaving 8 bases unmatched. CDR1 and CDR2 from the germline V gene are SGHVS and FQNEAQ. The CDR3 bases are TGTGCCAGCAGCCCAAGACAGGGTAGCCAGCCCCAGCATTTT. Protein sequence: CASSPRQGSQPQHF. Full variable domain (rest looked up from reference TRBV7-8 and TRBJ1-5): GAGVSQSPRYKVAKRGQDVALRCDPISGHVSLFWYQQALGQGPEFLTYFQNEAQLDKSGLPSDRFFAERPEGSVSTLKIQRTQQEDSAVYLCASSPRQGSQPQHFGDGTRLSIL.

The chain joins TRBV5-1 to TRBJ2-3, with 8 bases lining up with TRBD2. With V trimmed by 2 bases and J by 6 bases, 11 bases remained unmatched. Germline CDR1 reads SGHRS; CDR2 reads YFSETQ. The CDR3 contains 16 residues. CDR3 nucleotides: TGCGCCAGCAGCTTAGCTATCGGGGGGGCCCCGGATACGCAGTATTTT. Translated: CASSLAIGGAPDTQYF.

As to this clone: Other DNA sequences within the sample encode an identical CDR3. The J gene is TRBJ2-3, the V gene TRBV6-5, with D uncertain. V lost 4 bases and J lost 6, with 5 bases in between. Germline V gives CDR1 MNHEY, CDR2 SVGAGI. The CDR3 has 11 residues. The chain's CDR3 is CASSSGDTQYF. The CDR3 DNA sequence: TGTGCCAGCAGTTCCGGCGATACGCAGTATTTT.

V usage is TRBV18 and J usage is TRBJ2-5; no reliable D call. Germline CDR1 and CDR2: KGHSH and LQKENI. The CDR3 is made up of 14 amino acids. The V end was cut by 2 bases, the J end by 1 base, with 8 bases between. The chain's CDR3 is CASSPLMTQETQYF. The DNA of the CDR3 is TGTGCCAGCTCACCATTGATGACCCAAGAGACCCAGTACTTC.

As to this clone: Other DNA sequences in the same sample also yield this CDR3. The V call is TRBV30, the J call TRBJ2-1; the match to TRBD1 covers 8 bases. The CDR3 is 15 amino acids. Losses at the gene ends were 3 bases for V and 3 bases for J; bases not matched to a gene: 7. Per the germline V gene, CDR1 is GTSNPN and CDR2 is SVGIG (reference sequence). CDR3 sequence reads: CAWSAGQGHYNEQFF. CDR3 bases: TGTGCCTGGAGCGCAGGACAGGGACACTACAATGAGCAGTTCTTC.

A single count supports this clone. The chain recombines TRBV19 with TRBJ1-3; D possibly corresponds to TRBD1 (6 bases). V dropped 5 bases and J dropped 6 bases, with 11 bases sitting between them. Germline CDR1 reads LNHDA; CDR2 reads SQIVND (reference sequence). The CDR3 length is 13 residues. The CDR3 loop is CASSVRGQNTIYF. The CDR3 DNA sequence: TGTGCCAGTAGTGTCCGGGGGCAAAACACCATATATTTT.

The J gene is TRBJ2-2, the V gene TRBV9; D call uncertain. Trimming left V 2 bases short and J 4 bases short, with 15 bases between. Germline lookup yields CDR1 SGDLS and CDR2 YYNGEE. The CDR3 loop spans 16 amino acids. The CDR3 nucleotides read TGTGCCAGCAGCGTTGGGTTGACTGCTACCACCGGGGAGCTGTTTTTT. Translating gives CASSVGLTATTGELFF.

The genes are TRBV4-2 and TRBJ1-3; 7 nucleotides align to TRBD1. Germline values: CDR1 LGHNA, CDR2 YNFKEQ. V lost 0 bases to trimming and J lost 5 bases; unmatched junction nucleotides: 4. This CDR3 is built from 15 residues. The CDR3: CASSQDRGQRNTIYF. Written as DNA, the CDR3 is TGTGCCAGCAGCCAAGATAGGGGACAGAGAAACACCATATATTTT.